This T cell receptor beta chain was sequenced during a study of blood T cell repertoires in COVID-19. Across the study: The samples span acute and convalescent COVID-19 from the United States, Italy and Spain. T cells, B-cell-depleted T cells, or PBMCs supplied cDNA or gDNA.

Germline V CDR1 and CDR2: SGHNT, YYREEE (reference sequence). Trimming took 4 bases from V and 0 from J; bases not matched to a gene: 1. CDR3 size: 15 residues. In the study's own analysis: Amplification with reference gene primers provided the estimates of nucleated cell counts. TCRdb's table, derived via immunoSEQ multiplex PCR, lists solely in-frame clones and lacks some. D and trimming were read from the DNA, whereas the V and J calls and clone size are those reported in that table. Of around 150,000 clones in the sample, around 86% are singletons; the top ten hold over 2%. The sequenced material came from peripheral blood. This receptor was taken from a man in his forties or fifties with active COVID-19. The chain has TRBV5-4 and TRBJ2-2; 9 bases are a match to TRBD1. The CDR3 sequence is CASSRDRANTGELFF. In nucleotides, the CDR3 is TGTGCCAGCAGCCGGGACAGGGCGAACACCGGGGAGCTGTTTTTT.